Listed here are 10 T cell receptor beta chains from one sample, sequenced in a study of radiotherapy plus CTLA-4 blockade in lung cancer. Clones were read by immunoSEQ multiplex PCR, and TCRdb kept only the in-frame ones, dropping some. Of about 77,000 clones detected, roughly 80% appear once; the ten largest clones hold more than 9%. The material sequenced was peripheral blood, taken from a patient treated with radiotherapy plus ipilimumab. These receptors were taken from a human donor with non-small cell lung cancer whose response to radiotherapy plus ipilimumab could not be evaluated.

This clone has just a few counts. The J gene is TRBJ1-1, the V gene TRBV29-1; 7 positions agree with TRBD1. The germline gives CDR1 SQVTM, CDR2 ANQGSEA. CDR3 length: 13 residues. Unmatched junction bases numbered 4, after V lost 5 bases and J lost 1 base. Written as DNA, the CDR3 is TGCAGCGTTTCGACAGGGCGGAACACTGAAGCTTTCTTT. Amino acid sequence: CSVSTGRNTEAFF.

This clone appeared a single time. The V gene is TRBV6-1, the J gene TRBJ1-1, with a weak D call TRBD1 (6 bases). V was pared by 1 base and J by 6 bases, with 30 bases between. The CDR3 spans 20 residues. Germline assignment: CDR1 MNHNS and CDR2 SASEGT. CDR3 region: CASSEDSLFYQGPELSEAFF. CDR3 coding DNA: TGTGCCAGCAGTGAAGATTCGTTGTTTTATCAGGGGCCTGAGTTATCTGAAGCTTTCTTT.

CDR3 amino acids: CASSFPLPDRFNSGNTIYF. DNA for the CDR3: TGCGCCAGCAGCTTCCCGTTACCCGACAGATTCAATTCCGGAAACACCATATATTTT. The chain carries TRBV5-1 and TRBJ1-3; TRBD1 might be the D (5 bases). V was shortened by 2 bases and J by 4 bases, with 25 bases between the two germline ends. The CDR3 contains 19 residues. The V gene's germline CDR1 is SGHRS and CDR2 YFSETQ.

In this sample, this clone turned up once. The CDR3: CASSLAGGPIIEQFF. Written as DNA, the CDR3 is TGTGCCAGCAGTCTAGCGGGAGGGCCAATCATTGAGCAGTTCTTC. This rearrangement joins TRBV7-3 to TRBJ2-1; 12 positions match TRBD2. The CDR3 covers 15 residues. CDR1 is SGHTA and CDR2 is FQGTGA in the germline V gene. Trimming took 6 bases from V and 9 from J; bases not matched to a gene: 9.

This clone came up a few times. The chain recombines TRBV13 with TRBJ1-6; TRBD1 is a possible D gene (6 bases). V was pared by 5 bases and J by 7 bases, with 18 bases between. CDR3 length: 16 residues. CDR1 and CDR2 from the germline V gene are PRHDT and FYEKMQ (reference sequence). CDR3 protein: CASSTISGTRNSPLHF. CDR3 sequence (DNA): TGTGCCAGCAGCACGATTTCCGGGACAAGAAATTCACCCCTCCACTTT.

Worth noting for this clone: A read error may produce the germline difference seen at one junction end. The rearrangement joins TRBV10-3 to TRBJ2-2; 12 bases are shared with TRBD2. Germline-derived CDR1 and CDR2 are ENHRY and SYGVKD. This CDR3 region has 11 residues. CDR3 DNA: TGTGCCATCCGGACTAGCGGGGACCTGTTTTTT. Translated, it gives CAIRTSGDLFF.

The J gene is TRBJ2-5, the V gene TRBV28; the match to TRBD2 covers 11 bases. Germline V gene lookup returns CDR1 MDHEN and CDR2 SYDVKM. The J segment lost 2 bases and the V segment lost 4 bases, leaving 3 bases of the junction unmatched. The length of the CDR3 is 15 residues. The DNA for the CDR3 is TGTGCCAGCAGTTCCTGGACTAGCGGGCAAGAGACCCAGTACTTC. Its protein product is CASSSWTSGQETQYF.

Note on this clone: Other DNA sequences within the sample encode an identical CDR3. The V and J genes are TRBV7-2 and TRBJ2-7; perhaps TRBD1 as D (5 bases). The germline V gene has CDR1 SGHTA and CDR2 FQGNSA. CDR3 size: 15 residues. Trimming removed 5 bases at V and 2 bases at J, with 16 bases between. The CDR3 sequence: CASSLQVLSPYEQYF. The CDR3 nucleotides are TGTGCCAGCAGCCTACAGGTCTTATCTCCCTACGAGCAGTACTTC.

The V gene is TRBV19, the J gene TRBJ2-4; no reliable D call. Trimming took 3 bases from V and 0 from J, leaving 6 bases between them. Germline lookup yields CDR1 LNHDA and CDR2 SQIVND (reference sequence). The CDR3 runs to 14 residues. The CDR3 DNA reads as TGTGCCAGTAGTATGGCAGGAGCCAAAAACATTCAGTACTTC. The encoded protein is CASSMAGAKNIQYF.

This clone occurred once. This chain uses TRBV19 with TRBJ1-5, with a weak D call TRBD1 (6 bases). The germline V and J ends were trimmed by 1 base and 2 bases, with 15 bases remaining between them. This CDR3 comprises 17 residues. Germline CDR1 LNHDA, CDR2 SQIVND (reference sequence). The CDR3 sequence: CASSIGPRDIRNQPQHF. The CDR3 DNA reads TGTGCCAGTAGTATAGGGCCCCGGGACATACGCAATCAGCCCCAGCATTTT.